Listed below are T cell receptor beta chains from one sample, sequenced in a study of T cells in Graves' hyperthyroidism and ophthalmopathy. TCRdb recomputed calls from the multiplex PCR reads with MiXCR, one row per CDR3 protein. This sample yields about 460,000 distinct CDR3 sequences, of which about 22% are seen a single time; around 47% belongs to the top ten. Sequenced: blood. The receptors derive from a woman in her 70s with Graves' ophthalmopathy. Each CDR3 is given with its conserved first and last residue.

J gene	V gene	CDR3 length	CDR3 protein
TRBJ2-7	TRBV19	13	CASSTSLGYEQYF
TRBJ2-3	TRBV12-3/TRBV12-4	15	CASRRTSGRGDTQYF
TRBJ1-1	TRBV20-1	17	CSATDPGTGSRTTEAFF
TRBJ1-4	TRBV6-1	14	CASTRGGHNEKLFF
TRBJ2-1	TRBV5-1	16	CASSPDSGVKNTEQFF
TRBJ2-1	TRBV25-1	16	CASSELAGGPWNEQFF
TRBJ2-7	TRBV6-5	14	CASSYNGRSYEQYF
TRBJ1-6	TRBV12-3/TRBV12-4	14	CASTRTGNNSPLHF
TRBJ2-5	TRBV7-9	16	CASSYVQLVPQETQYF
TRBJ2-3	TRBV7-2	14	CASSLGTSGYGQYF
TRBJ2-2	TRBV2	18	CASSEAVGAGGRSGELFF
TRBJ2-7	TRBV11-2	15	CASSHSPTYSYEQYF
TRBJ1-2	TRBV30	15	CAWVPLGPANYGYTF
TRBJ1-1	TRBV5-1	14	CASSGRTGNTEAFF
TRBJ1-2	TRBV25-1	14	CASSDVQVNYGYTF
TRBJ2-7	TRBV28	13	CASTQGGIYEQYF
TRBJ2-2	TRBV7-9	14	CASSFLQGSGELFF
TRBJ1-5	TRBV10-3	14	CAISGEIGQQPQHF
TRBJ2-1	TRBV6-2/TRBV6-3	15	CASTPFSSSYNEQFF
TRBJ2-2	TRBV7-3	19	CASSAGGLAGGLNTGELFF
TRBJ2-7	TRBV28	15	CASSRTGVRQREQYF
TRBJ2-5	TRBV27	14	CASSSLGQKETQYF
TRBJ2-3	TRBV30	14	CAWIGGRGTDTQYF
TRBJ1-6	TRBV6-2/TRBV6-3	15	CASSYRRWDNSPLHF
TRBJ2-4	TRBV11-1	17	CASSLGPGTSSKNIQYF
TRBJ1-1	TRBV5-1	15	CASSLGNYMNTEAFF
TRBJ2-1	TRBV30	12	CAWSGAGNEQFF
TRBJ1-1	TRBV28	14	CASRVGGQNTEAFF
TRBJ2-5	TRBV20-1	14	CSAQGGGFQETQYF
TRBJ2-5	TRBV28	13	CASSLGLEETQYF
TRBJ1-3	TRBV3-1	17	CASSQIASDSSGNTIYF
TRBJ2-1	TRBV5-1	12	CASSPTSGNQFF
TRBJ1-4	TRBV2	14	CASSRTELPVKLFF
TRBJ2-3	TRBV2	14	CASMGSFSTDTQYF
TRBJ2-3	TRBV10-1	12	CASSDGTDTQYF
TRBJ1-2	TRBV18	15	CASSPDWGQGAPYTF
TRBJ1-5	TRBV30	14	CAFGGPLGNQPRHF
TRBJ2-1	TRBV7-3	16	CASSLRGTDLYNEQFF
TRBJ2-1	TRBV12-3/TRBV12-4	15	CASSREIGVYNEQFF
TRBJ1-2	TRBV27	15	CASSLGFGLNDGYTF